This T cell receptor (beta chain) was recovered during a study of CD8 T cells in ankylosing spondylitis. Whole-study results and caveats: Researchers reportedly found disease-linked clones significantly enriched in matched ankylosing spondylitis synovial fluid. Researchers report that disease-linked clones proved CD8+ and relatively rare in peripheral blood.

V was pared by 4 bases and J by 5 bases, with 20 bases between. The CDR3 spans 16 residues. With regard to this clonotype: Its antigen remains unknown.

It was by quantitative 5'-RACE with molecular barcodes that TCR beta libraries were made. TCRdb used MiXCR to reprocess the 5' RACE reads, holding one entry per CDR3 protein. The data contain under 250,000 distinct CDR3 sequences, roughly a third of them seen just once; the ten biggest clones take up around 4%. The clonotype comes from a male donor with ankylosing spondylitis or in good health (not recorded which). This sequence joins TRBV12-3 or TRBV12-4 and TRBJ2-5; D may be TRBD1 (5 bases). The source material was blood, either unsorted or a sorted T cell fraction (not recorded which). The CDR3 DNA reads as TGTGCCAGCAGTTCCCCGGAGAGGACATCGATTGAGACCCAGTACTTC. It codes for CASSSPERTSIETQYF.